The 27 T cell receptor beta chains reported below all come from one sample, sequenced in a study of shared clonotypes between healthy human individuals. The naive CD8 fraction comprised CD45RO-negative cells positively selected for CCR7 and excluded terminally differentiated effector memory CD45RA+ cells. The protocol was immunoSEQ multiplex PCR, while the TCRdb copy is restricted to in-frame clones and leaves out a portion. This sample has around 1.9 million clones, with about 92% found just once. Sequenced: naive CD8+ T cells from PBMCs. These receptors were collected from a man aged 18-30 years in good health. Some clones in this sample may be carry-over from other donors' samples.

This chain uses TRBV5-5 with TRBJ2-7; D call uncertain. The CDR3 has 15 amino acids. Trimming removed 0 bases at V and 6 bases at J, with 16 bases between. Germline V gene sequence: CDR1 SGHKS, CDR2 YYEKEE (reference sequence). The CDR3: CASSLVFQIQSEQYF. The CDR3 DNA is TGTGCCAGCAGCTTGGTTTTCCAGATTCAAAGCGAGCAGTACTTC.

The chain couples TRBV28 to TRBJ1-5, with a possible D match to TRBD1 (5 bases). The CDR3 runs 12 residues. V was shortened by 4 bases and J by 9 bases, with 10 bases between the two germline ends. Germline CDR1 and CDR2: MDHEN and SYDVKM. The CDR3 sequence: CASSSRTSPQHF. CDR3 in DNA: TGTGCCAGCAGTTCAAGGACATCGCCCCAGCATTTT.

The genes are TRBV7-9 and TRBJ1-4; maybe TRBD1 (6 bases). The CDR3 loop spans 17 amino acids. CDR1 is SEHNR, CDR2 FQNEAQ, per germline (reference sequence). Deletions cut 0 bases from V and 3 bases from J, with 14 bases between. The CDR3 loop is CASSLAGGSVANEKLFF. As DNA, the CDR3 is TGTGCCAGCAGCTTAGCGGGGGGCTCAGTAGCTAATGAAAAACTGTTTTTT.

V gene TRBV7-9 combines with J gene TRBJ1-4, with TRBD1 matching 8 bases. Germline V lookup: CDR1 SEHNR, CDR2 FQNEAQ (reference sequence). V gave up 4 bases and J gave up 5 bases; unmatched junction bases: 9. The CDR3 consists of 16 residues. CDR3 amino acids: CASSYAPQGANEKLFF. The CDR3 DNA reads as TGTGCCAGCAGCTACGCCCCCCAGGGGGCGAATGAAAAACTGTTTTTT.

V and J are TRBV7-3 and TRBJ1-1; D possibly corresponds to TRBD1 (5 bases). Germline values: CDR1 SGHTA, CDR2 FQGTGA. The CDR3 totals 16 residues. The V end was cut by 5 bases, the J end by 0 bases, with 16 bases between. The CDR3 loop is CASSVGAEPMNTEAFF. The CDR3 DNA sequence: TGTGCCAGCAGCGTAGGGGCAGAACCTATGAACACTGAAGCTTTCTTT.

This rearrangement joins TRBV7-9 to TRBJ1-3, with TRBD1 matching 7 bases. J lost 1 base, V lost 5 bases, and 5 bases had no gene match. This CDR3 comprises 15 residues. Germline CDR1 SEHNR, CDR2 FQNEAQ (reference sequence). The CDR3 bases are TGTGCCAGCAGCCAGGGACAGACTTCTGGAAACACCATATATTTT. This translates into CASSQGQTSGNTIYF. The entire variable domain, with the rest obtained from reference TRBV7-9 and TRBJ1-3, is as follows: DTGVSQNPRHKITKRGQNVTFRCDPISEHNRLYWYRQTLGQGPEFLTYFQNEAQLEKSRLLSDRFSAERPKGSFSTLEIQRTEQGDSAMYLCASSQGQTSGNTIYFGEGSWLTVV.

This chain connects TRBV2 to TRBJ2-3; a possible D gene is TRBD1 (6 bases). This CDR3 region has 15 residues. In germline, CDR1 is SNHLY, CDR2 FYNNEI. Trimming stripped 3 bases from V and 2 bases from J, with 12 bases between. The CDR3 reads CASSDEGDPTDTQYF. In DNA, the CDR3 is TGTGCCAGCAGTGATGAGGGGGACCCCACAGATACGCAGTATTTT.

The V gene is TRBV9, the J gene TRBJ2-1; a weak D match, TRBD1 (6 bases). V gave up 4 bases and J gave up 6 bases, with 17 bases separating them. The CDR3 is 15 residues long. CDR1 SGDLS and CDR2 YYNGEE come from the germline V gene. The CDR3 sequence: CASSPETGWGNEQFF. CDR3 nucleotide sequence: TGTGCCAGCAGCCCCGAAACAGGGTGGGGCAATGAGCAGTTCTTC.

The gene calls are TRBV9 and TRBJ2-7; unclear D gene. The length of the CDR3 is 14 residues. CDR1 SGDLS and CDR2 YYNGEE come from the germline V gene. The ends were cut back, 6 bases at V and 5 bases at J, with 18 bases in the middle. CDR3: CASTAGLTPDEQYF. CDR3 coding DNA: TGTGCCAGCACCGCCGGGCTGACTCCCGACGAGCAGTACTTC.

The chain links TRBV7-9 to TRBJ2-7; 8 positions match TRBD2. The ends lost 4 bases at V and 2 bases at J; junction bases unmatched: 10. In germline, CDR1 is SEHNR, CDR2 FQNEAQ (reference sequence). The CDR3 runs 16 residues. CDR3 DNA: TGTGCCAGCAGCTCCCGGCAGCGGGAGACCGCCTACGAGCAGTACTTC. Translation gives CASSSRQRETAYEQYF.

V and J are TRBV7-9 and TRBJ1-1, with D hard to call. Trimming removed 1 base from V and 2 bases from J, with 8 bases in between. The V gene's germline CDR1 is SEHNR and CDR2 FQNEAQ (reference sequence). This CDR3 has 14 amino acids. CDR3 loop: CASSLVSPNTEAFF. The DNA for the CDR3 is TGTGCCAGCAGCTTAGTGAGCCCTAACACTGAAGCTTTCTTT. Looking up the rest from reference TRBV7-9 and TRBJ1-1 gives the full variable domain: DTGVSQNPRHKITKRGQNVTFRCDPISEHNRLYWYRQTLGQGPEFLTYFQNEAQLEKSRLLSDRFSAERPKGSFSTLEIQRTEQGDSAMYLCASSLVSPNTEAFFGQGTRLTVV.

The rearrangement links TRBV27 to TRBJ1-5; maybe TRBD1 (6 bases). With 5 bases removed from V and 7 bases from J, the gap between germline ends came to 15 bases. Per the germline V gene, CDR1 is MNHEY and CDR2 is SMNVEV (reference sequence). This CDR3 contains 14 residues. The CDR3 loop is CASSLRGGAQPQHF. The CDR3 nucleotides are TGTGCCAGCAGTCTCCGCGGGGGGGCGCAGCCCCAGCATTTT.

The rearrangement uses TRBV5-6 and TRBJ2-3, with 9 bases that match TRBD2. Trimming took 4 bases from V and 0 from J; bases not matched to a gene: 3. There are 15 residues in the CDR3. Germline CDR1 is SGHDT and CDR2 is YYEEEE. The CDR3 nucleotides are TGTGCCAGCAGCCTAGCGGGGTACAGCACAGATACGCAGTATTTT. This codes for CASSLAGYSTDTQYF. The complete variable domain, with remaining parts taken from reference TRBV5-6 and TRBJ2-3, reads DAGVTQSPTHLIKTRGQQVTLRCSPKSGHDTVSWYQQALGQGPQFIFQYYEEEERQRGNFPDRFSGHQFPNYSSELNVNALLLGDSALYLCASSLAGYSTDTQYFGPGTRLTVL.

The rearrangement links TRBV27 to TRBJ2-5; D unclear. V was clipped by 4 bases and J by 5 bases, with 11 bases between them. The CDR3 sequence is 13 residues long. Germline lookup yields CDR1 MNHEY and CDR2 SMNVEV (reference sequence). CDR3 sequence: CASSSLIEETQYF. The CDR3, as DNA: TGTGCCAGCAGTTCCCTGATAGAGGAGACCCAGTACTTC.

J is TRBJ2-7 and V is TRBV28; D ambiguous. The CDR3 runs 13 residues. Germline lookup yields CDR1 MDHEN and CDR2 SYDVKM. V was pared by 2 bases and J by 2 bases, with 7 bases between. This CDR3 reads CASSLMGTYEQYF. The CDR3 DNA follows: TGTGCCAGCAGTTTAATGGGGACCTACGAGCAGTACTTC.

This clone showed up just a few times. The genes are TRBV7-9 and TRBJ2-2, with 8 positions matching TRBD1. The CDR3 runs to 15 residues. Germline values: CDR1 SEHNR, CDR2 FQNEAQ (reference sequence). The V gene end was trimmed by 6 bases and the J gene end by 5 bases; junction bases not matched to a gene: 8. CDR3 protein: CASSYAQGETGELFF. CDR3 nucleotide sequence: TGTGCCAGCAGTTACGCACAGGGGGAGACCGGGGAGCTGTTTTTT. The full variable domain, its missing parts supplied by reference TRBV7-9 and TRBJ2-2, is DTGVSQNPRHKITKRGQNVTFRCDPISEHNRLYWYRQTLGQGPEFLTYFQNEAQLEKSRLLSDRFSAERPKGSFSTLEIQRTEQGDSAMYLCASSYAQGETGELFFGEGSRLTVL.

V gene TRBV5-4 combines with J gene TRBJ2-7; D unclear. Trimming cost V 3 bases and J 2 bases, with 9 bases left between them. CDR3 length equals 13 residues. Germline V lookup: CDR1 SGHNT, CDR2 YYREEE (reference sequence). The CDR3 spells CASSYDTPYEQYF. CDR3 coding DNA: TGTGCCAGCAGCTACGATACCCCCTACGAGCAGTACTTC.

Comments on this clone: Other nucleotide sequences in the sample specify the same CDR3. The chain has TRBV9 and TRBJ2-1, with 11 bases identical to TRBD1. The length of the CDR3 is 15 residues. V trimming: 2 bases; J trimming: 6 bases; junction bases outside the gene matches: 4. Germline V gene lookup returns CDR1 SGDLS and CDR2 YYNGEE. The CDR3 here is CASSVGTGGGNEQFF. In nucleotides, the CDR3 is TGTGCCAGCAGCGTGGGGACAGGGGGTGGCAATGAGCAGTTCTTC. Together with reference TRBV9 and TRBJ2-1, the CDR3 gives the full variable domain: DSGVTQTPKHLITATGQRVTLRCSPRSGDLSVYWYQQSLDQGLQFLIQYYNGEERAKGNILERFSAQQFPDLHSELNLSSLELGDSALYFCASSVGTGGGNEQFFGPGTRLTVL.

The rearrangement uses TRBV5-5 and TRBJ2-1; D unresolved. The germline gives CDR1 SGHKS, CDR2 YYEKEE (reference sequence). This CDR3 has 14 residues. The V end lost 1 base, the J end lost 3 bases, and 8 bases lay between the germline ends. Here the CDR3 reads CASSLSPGYNEQFF. The DNA of the CDR3 is TGTGCCAGCAGCTTGTCTCCGGGCTACAATGAGCAGTTCTTC.

The chain links TRBV29-1 to TRBJ2-2; D uncertain. Germline V gene lookup returns CDR1 SQVTM and CDR2 ANQGSEA. The V and J ends lost 7 bases and 0 bases respectively, with 9 bases between them. This CDR3 spans 13 amino acids. The CDR3 spells CSGLAPNTGELFF. CDR3 in DNA: TGCAGCGGCCTCGCCCCGAACACCGGGGAGCTGTTTTTT.

This CDR3 is CASSPNPNNEQFF. CDR3 nucleotides: TGTGCCAGCAGCCCAAACCCGAACAATGAGCAGTTCTTC. The genes are TRBV6-5 and TRBJ2-1; D is unresolved. Deletions cut 6 bases from V and 5 bases from J, with 11 bases between. This CDR3 is built from 13 residues. Germline CDR1 and CDR2: MNHEY and SVGAGI.

J is TRBJ1-1 and V is TRBV28; no definite D call. The V gene's germline CDR1 is MDHEN and CDR2 SYDVKM. V gave up 2 bases and J gave up 0 bases, with 4 bases separating them. The CDR3 loop spans 13 amino acids. CDR3 DNA sequence: TGTGCCAGCAGTTTAGAGGTGAACACTGAAGCTTTCTTT. Translating gives CASSLEVNTEAFF. Full variable domain (remainder filled in from reference TRBV28 and TRBJ1-1): DVKVTQSSRYLVKRTGEKVFLECVQDMDHENMFWYRQDPGLGLRLIYFSYDVKMKEKGDIPEGYSVSREKKERFSLILESASTNQTSMYLCASSLEVNTEAFFGQGTRLTVV.

As regards this clone: Other DNA sequences of this sample code for an identical CDR3. The chain is built from TRBV7-9 and TRBJ2-1, with a tentative D call TRBD2 (5 bases). The CDR3 runs 12 residues. CDR1 is SEHNR and CDR2 is FQNEAQ in the germline V gene (reference sequence). V lost 5 bases, J lost 8 bases, and 10 bases lay in between. The CDR3 nucleotides are TGTGCCAGCAGCCTGGCGGGCCATGAGCAGTTCTTC. Amino acids: CASSLAGHEQFF.

This chain connects TRBV4-3 to TRBJ1-1; 11 bases align to TRBD1. The CDR3 loop spans 15 amino acids. Germline values: CDR1 LGHNA, CDR2 YSLEER. Trimming took 1 base from V and 6 from J; bases not matched to a gene: 4. The CDR3: CASSQGTGGFAEAFF. DNA for the CDR3: TGCGCCAGCAGCCAAGGGACAGGGGGCTTCGCTGAAGCTTTCTTT.

V is TRBV4-3 and J is TRBJ2-2; D gene ambiguous. The CDR3 runs to 15 residues. CDR1 LGHNA and CDR2 YSLEER come from the germline V gene. Trimming shortened V by 4 bases and J by 3 bases, and 12 bases separated the two germline ends. CDR3 nucleotides: TGCGCCAGCAGCCGCCTGACTGGGGACACCGGGGAGCTGTTTTTT. Its protein product is CASSRLTGDTGELFF.

The chain couples TRBV7-9 to TRBJ2-3; TRBD2 agrees at 7 bases. Germline values: CDR1 SEHNR, CDR2 FQNEAQ (reference sequence). This CDR3 contains 16 residues. The ends lost 2 bases at V and 5 bases at J; junction bases unmatched: 10. DNA of the CDR3: TGTGCCAGCAGCTTAAACGTGGGAGGGAGAGGAGATACGCAGTATTTT. This translates into CASSLNVGGRGDTQYF.

The chain carries TRBV28 and TRBJ2-3, with D hard to call. Germline V gene lookup returns CDR1 MDHEN and CDR2 SYDVKM. V lost 3 bases to trimming and J lost 1 base, with 14 bases between them. This CDR3 comprises 16 residues. The CDR3 region has the DNA TGTGCCAGCAGTTTGCCAAGGGTTAGGCGCACAGATACGCAGTATTTT. This sequence encodes CASSLPRVRRTDTQYF.